This paragraph covers one T cell receptor beta chain sequence. This sample is part of a study of control samples from healthy donors and cancer patients. Some clones are missing from TCRdb's copy, which holds only in-frame ones; the method was immunoSEQ multiplex PCR. The table has about 150,000 clones, around 88% seen once; the top ten hold about 1.8%. The CDR3 runs 12 residues. V lost 8 bases to trimming and J lost 8 bases, with 15 bases between them. Looked up from germline, CDR1 is LNHDA and CDR2 is SQIVND (reference sequence). The sequenced sample consisted of blood. This TCR derives from a man aged 18 to 30 in good health. V is TRBV19 and J is TRBJ1-2, with D perhaps TRBD1 (6 bases). This CDR3 is CASDTGYHGYTF. CDR3 bases: TGTGCCAGTGATACAGGGTACCACGGCTACACCTTC.